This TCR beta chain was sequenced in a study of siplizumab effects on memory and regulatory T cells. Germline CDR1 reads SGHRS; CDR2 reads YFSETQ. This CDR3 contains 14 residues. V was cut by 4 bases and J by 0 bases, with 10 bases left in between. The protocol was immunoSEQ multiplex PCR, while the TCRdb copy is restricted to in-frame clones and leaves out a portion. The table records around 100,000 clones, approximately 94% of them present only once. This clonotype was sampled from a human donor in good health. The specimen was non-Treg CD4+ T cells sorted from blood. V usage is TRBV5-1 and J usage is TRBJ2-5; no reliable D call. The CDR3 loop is CASSGTEYQETQYF. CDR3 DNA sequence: TGCGCCAGCAGCGGTACAGAGTACCAAGAGACCCAGTACTTC.